The T cell receptor (beta chain) described here comes from a study of beta chain features in type 1 diabetes. Investigators reverse transcribed all isolated RNA, so they sequenced expressed TCRB transcripts. TCRdb's copy holds only in-frame clones and misses some; the assay was immunoSEQ multiplex PCR. Found here are a few hundred thousand clones, over 9.5% of them singletons; the top ten hold roughly 0.0097%. Sorting based on CD45RO/CCR7/CD25/CD127/CD95/CD27 separated CD4+ naive, central memory, regulatory and stem cell-like memory cells. General study results and limits: Within each of all four CD4+ subsets, Type 1 diabetes patients had TCRB CDR3s that were moderately but significantly shorter.

Trimming removed 2 bases from V and 5 bases from J, with 16 bases in between. Germline V CDR1 and CDR2: SGDLS, YYNGEE. The CDR3 covers 15 residues. As to this clone: Its specificity is unknown.

Sequenced input: naive CD4+ T cells from blood. The V gene is TRBV9, the J gene TRBJ1-1, with D unresolved. This clonotype was sampled from a woman aged 18 to 35 with type 1 diabetes. For the CDR3, the DNA is TGTGCCAGCAGCGTGGTAGAGGGCGGATGGACTGAAGCTTTCTTT. Translated: CASSVVEGGWTEAFF.